Listed below are T cell receptor beta chains from one sample, sequenced in a study of control samples from healthy donors and cancer patients. The protocol was immunoSEQ multiplex PCR, while the TCRdb copy is restricted to in-frame clones and leaves out a portion. The sample shows 100,000 to 120,000 clones, roughly 90% of them seen only once. What was sequenced was PBMCs. The receptor source for this set is a woman in her sixties or seventies with lung cancer. Each CDR3 is given with its conserved first and last residue. The order of the fields is CDR3 protein, CDR3 DNA, J gene, V gene, clone size, D gene. D genes are given only for firm matches. Some rows mark clone size as missing; the rest say once, few, many or name a class of expanded clone.

CASSLGWGEHTGELFF TGCGCCAGCAGCTTGGGCTGGGGGGAACACACCGGGGAGCTGTTTTTT TRBJ2-2 TRBV5-1 NA NA
CASSQTGTSNQPQHF TGTGCCAGCAGTCAAACAGGGACAAGCAATCAGCCCCAGCATTTT TRBJ1-5 TRBV27 few NA
CSASVGAYSNQPQHF TGCAGTGCTAGTGTGGGGGCTTATAGCAATCAGCCCCAGCATTTT TRBJ1-5 TRBV20-1 NA NA
CASSQPNYQPQHF TGCGCCAGCAGCCAACCCAACTATCAGCCCCAGCATTTT TRBJ1-5 TRBV4-1 NA NA
CASSRGAGGGELFF TGTGCCAGCAGCCGGGGAGCGGGAGGCGGGGAGCTGTTTTTT TRBJ2-2 TRBV3-1/TRBV3-2 NA TRBD2
CASSVGQVNTGELFF TGTGCCAGCAGCGTAGGACAGGTGAACACCGGGGAGCTGTTTTTT TRBJ2-2 TRBV9 NA NA
CASSQDLVTNEKLFF TGCGCCAGCAGCCAAGATCTAGTTACTAATGAAAAACTGTTTTTT TRBJ1-4 TRBV4-3 NA NA
CASMRHGNQPQHF TGCGCCAGCATGCGCCATGGCAATCAGCCCCAGCATTTT TRBJ1-5 TRBV23-1 few NA
CASSLYTGTGHTDTQYF TGTGCCAGCAGCTTATATACCGGGACAGGTCATACAGATACGCAGTATTTT TRBJ2-3 TRBV5-6 NA TRBD1
CASTYPGGAEAFF TGTGCCAGTACCTACCCCGGGGGGGCTGAAGCTTTCTTT TRBJ1-1 TRBV19 NA NA
CASSIDGAGLNTEAFF TGTGCCAGTAGTATAGATGGGGCAGGGTTGAACACTGAAGCTTTCTTT TRBJ1-1 TRBV19 NA NA
CASSLAGATNEKLFF TGCGCCAGCAGCTTGGCAGGTGCAACTAATGAAAAACTGTTTTTT TRBJ1-4 TRBV5-1 NA NA
CAWSLGTTTEAFF TGTGCCTGGAGCTTGGGTACGACGACTGAAGCTTTCTTT TRBJ1-1 TRBV30 NA NA
CASSLGPSPLHF TGTGCCAGCAGTTTAGGGCCTTCACCCCTCCACTTT TRBJ1-6 TRBV27 NA NA
CASSIAAFQETQYF TGTGCCAGTAGTATAGCTGCCTTCCAAGAGACCCAGTACTTC TRBJ2-5 TRBV19 NA NA
CASSHPLDRSVSSGNTIYF TGCGCCAGCAGCCACCCCCTGGACAGGTCCGTTAGCTCTGGAAACACCATATATTTT TRBJ1-3 TRBV4-1 NA TRBD1
CASRRHLNTEAFF TGTGCCAGCAGACGACACCTGAACACTGAAGCTTTCTTT TRBJ1-1 TRBV6-5 NA NA
CASSYPASPLHF TGTGCCAGCAGTTACCCAGCTTCACCCCTCCACTTT TRBJ1-6 TRBV6-2/TRBV6-3 NA NA
CASSEGGTGRYEQYF TGTGCCAGCAGTGAGGGGGGGACAGGTCGATACGAGCAGTACTTC TRBJ2-7 TRBV6-1 NA NA
CSVGWQGVSYEQYF TGCAGCGTTGGGTGGCAGGGGGTTTCCTACGAGCAGTACTTC TRBJ2-7 TRBV29-1 once TRBD1
CASSPHTPGQGAVNTEAFF TGTGCCAGCAGCCCTCACACGCCGGGACAGGGGGCGGTGAACACTGAAGCTTTCTTT TRBJ1-1 TRBV3-1/TRBV3-2 NA TRBD1
CASTAEGVGGYTF TGTGCCAGCACCGCGGAGGGAGTGGGTGGCTACACCTTC TRBJ1-2 TRBV6-5 NA NA
CASSFLGSNSPLHF TGTGCCAGCAGTTTTTTAGGGAGCAATTCACCCCTCCACTTT TRBJ1-6 TRBV27 NA NA
CASSGGFLEKLFF TGTGCCAGCAGTGGGGGCTTTTTGGAAAAACTGTTTTTT TRBJ1-4 TRBV25-1 NA NA
CASRGGAEGYGYTF TGTGCCAGCAGGGGGGGCGCAGAGGGCTATGGCTACACCTTC TRBJ1-2 TRBV7-9 NA NA
CASSKVNDQPQHF TGTGCCAGCAGCAAAGTGAACGATCAGCCCCAGCATTTT TRBJ1-5 TRBV21-1 NA NA
CASAGDFYNEQFF TGCGCCAGCGCCGGAGATTTCTACAATGAGCAGTTCTTC TRBJ2-1 TRBV5-1 NA NA
CASSQVVASGNTEAFF TGCGCCAGCAGCCAAGTCGTAGCATCGGGGAACACTGAAGCTTTCTTT TRBJ1-1 TRBV4-1 NA NA
CASLRFAGFDGANVLTF TGTGCCTCCCTCAGGTTTGCGGGATTCGATGGGGCCAACGTCCTGACTTTC TRBJ2-6 TRBV30 NA NA
CASSPGSGVQPQHF TGTGCCAGCAGTCCCGGGTCAGGGGTTCAGCCCCAGCATTTT TRBJ1-5 TRBV27 NA NA
CASNVGQGAGELFF TGTGCCAGCAACGTGGGACAGGGGGCCGGGGAGCTGTTTTTT TRBJ2-2 TRBV28 NA TRBD1
CASSFAWTGELFF TGTGCCAGCAGTTTTGCGTGGACCGGGGAGCTGTTTTTT TRBJ2-2 TRBV12-3/TRBV12-4 NA NA
CASSYGTGYARNEQYF TGTGCCAGCAGTTACGGGACAGGGTATGCCAGAAACGAGCAGTACTTC TRBJ2-7 TRBV6-2/TRBV6-3 NA TRBD1
CASSLSPFPTDTQYF TGTGCTAGCAGCTTAAGCCCGTTTCCCACAGATACGCAGTATTTT TRBJ2-3 TRBV7-7 NA NA
CASSVAPTGSTGELFF TGTGCCAGCAGCGTAGCCCCGACAGGGTCCACCGGGGAGCTGTTTTTT TRBJ2-2 TRBV9 NA TRBD1
CASSLGVAGLEQYF TGTGCCAGCAGCTTGGGGGTAGCTGGCCTAGAGCAGTACTTC TRBJ2-7 TRBV9 NA NA
CASSRTGADSNQPQHF TGTGCCAGTAGTCGGACAGGGGCAGATAGCAATCAGCCCCAGCATTTT TRBJ1-5 TRBV19 NA TRBD1
CAWSASGSYEQYF TGTGCCTGGAGCGCTAGCGGATCCTACGAGCAGTACTTC TRBJ2-7 TRBV30 NA TRBD2
CAISGMARDSTMKQFF TGTGCCATCAGTGGAATGGCCCGGGACAGTACAATGAAGCAGTTCTTC TRBJ2-1 TRBV10-3 few TRBD1
CASRRDRGNTDTQYF TGTGCCAGCAGGCGGGACAGGGGCAACACAGATACGCAGTATTTT TRBJ2-3 TRBV6-4 NA TRBD1
CASSSSGTVGEQYF TGTGCCAGCAGCTCCTCCGGGACAGTTGGCGAGCAGTACTTC TRBJ2-7 TRBV7-3 NA TRBD1
CASTGQGQQPQHF TGTGCCAGCACGGGACAGGGCCAACAGCCCCAGCATTTT TRBJ1-5 TRBV6-5 NA TRBD1
CASSPSGGEVGYTF TGTGCCAGCAGCCCCTCTGGAGGGGAGGTTGGCTACACCTTC TRBJ1-2 TRBV7-8 NA NA
CAWSVGGVAGNTIYF TGTGCCTGGAGTGTAGGTGGCGTTGCTGGAAACACCATATATTTT TRBJ1-3 TRBV30 many NA
CASSEFDTQYF TGTGCCAGCAGTGAATTCGATACGCAGTATTTT TRBJ2-3 TRBV6-1 NA NA
CASSQASFRGYTF TGTGCCAGCAGCCAAGCCTCATTCCGCGGCTACACCTTC TRBJ1-2 TRBV3-1/TRBV3-2 NA NA
CASSQDLAESSYEQYF TGTGCCAGCAGCCAAGATTTAGCTGAGAGCTCCTACGAGCAGTACTTC TRBJ2-7 TRBV4-2 NA NA
CASSLEQWSTDTQYF TGTGCCAGCAGTTTAGAACAGTGGAGCACAGATACGCAGTATTTT TRBJ2-3 TRBV27 once NA
CASSPPGQEGWSGYTF TGTGCCAGCAGCCCCCCCGGACAGGAGGGGTGGAGTGGCTACACCTTC TRBJ1-2 TRBV7-2 NA TRBD1
CASSEQDYNTDTQYF TGCGCCAGCAGCGAACAGGATTACAACACAGATACGCAGTATTTT TRBJ2-3 TRBV4-1 NA NA
CSASIPGQETQYF TGCAGTGCTAGTATCCCAGGCCAAGAGACCCAGTACTTC TRBJ2-5 TRBV20-1 NA NA
CASSWIRTEAFF TGTGCCAGCAGTTGGATAAGGACTGAAGCTTTCTTT TRBJ1-1 TRBV12-3/TRBV12-4 NA NA
CASSPGGGNEQFF TGTGCCAGCAGCCCCGGCGGGGGCAATGAGCAGTTCTTC TRBJ2-1 TRBV9 NA TRBD2
CASSPGQGAEGYTF TGCGCCAGCAGCCCAGGACAGGGGGCGGAAGGCTACACCTTC TRBJ1-2 TRBV5-1 NA TRBD1
CASSWGQPLNSPLHF TGTGCCAGCAGTTGGGGACAGCCCCTCAATTCACCCCTCCACTTT TRBJ1-6 TRBV27 few TRBD1
CSARSGYERYF TGCAGTGCTAGGTCCGGTTACGAGCGGTACTTC TRBJ2-7 TRBV20-1 NA NA
CASSIQVNQPQHF TGTGCCAGTAGTATCCAGGTTAATCAGCCCCAGCATTTT TRBJ1-5 TRBV19 few NA